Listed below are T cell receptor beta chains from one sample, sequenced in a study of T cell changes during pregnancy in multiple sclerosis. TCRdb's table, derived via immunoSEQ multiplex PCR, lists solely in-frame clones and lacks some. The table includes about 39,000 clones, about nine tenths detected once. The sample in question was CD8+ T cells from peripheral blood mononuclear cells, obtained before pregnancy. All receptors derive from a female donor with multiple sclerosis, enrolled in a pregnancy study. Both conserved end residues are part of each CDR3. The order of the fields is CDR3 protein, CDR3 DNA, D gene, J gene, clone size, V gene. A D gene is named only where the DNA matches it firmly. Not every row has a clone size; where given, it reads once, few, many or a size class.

cdr3_aa: CASSSGTGGNYGYTF; cdr3_nt: TGTGCCAGCAGCTCCGGGACAGGGGGCAACTATGGCTACACCTTC; d_call: TRBD1; j_call: TRBJ1-2; clone_size: NA; v_call: TRBV7-2
cdr3_aa: CASGFRQGGLGEQFF; cdr3_nt: TGTGCTAGTGGTTTTCGACAGGGCGGCCTGGGTGAGCAGTTCTTC; d_call: TRBD1; j_call: TRBJ2-1; clone_size: NA; v_call: TRBV12-5
cdr3_aa: CASTLTSGASTDTQYF; cdr3_nt: TGTGCCAGCACCCTGACTAGCGGGGCTAGCACAGATACGCAGTATTTT; d_call: TRBD2; j_call: TRBJ2-3; clone_size: NA; v_call: TRBV28
cdr3_aa: CASSRDGEEKLFF; cdr3_nt: TGCGCCAGCAGCCGGGATGGGGAGGAAAAACTGTTTTTT; d_call: NA; j_call: TRBJ1-4; clone_size: few; v_call: TRBV4-1
cdr3_aa: CASSVTGKGEQFF; cdr3_nt: TGTGCCAGCAGCGTAACAGGCAAGGGTGAGCAGTTCTTC; d_call: NA; j_call: TRBJ2-1; clone_size: NA; v_call: TRBV9
cdr3_aa: CATSRDLADYEQYF; cdr3_nt: TGTGCCACCAGCAGAGATCTAGCAGACTACGAGCAGTACTTC; d_call: NA; j_call: TRBJ2-7; clone_size: NA; v_call: TRBV15
cdr3_aa: CASSVRLEETQYF; cdr3_nt: TGTGCCAGCAGCGTGCGACTAGAAGAGACCCAGTACTTC; d_call: NA; j_call: TRBJ2-5; clone_size: NA; v_call: TRBV7-2
cdr3_aa: CASSFRQGARWLDEQFF; cdr3_nt: TGTGCCAGCAGCTTCCGACAGGGGGCGCGGTGGCTGGATGAGCAGTTCTTC; d_call: TRBD1; j_call: TRBJ2-1; clone_size: NA; v_call: TRBV5-6
cdr3_aa: CASSVGTSGFYEQYF; cdr3_nt: TGTGCCAGCAGCGTAGGAACCTCCGGTTTCTACGAGCAGTACTTC; d_call: NA; j_call: TRBJ2-7; clone_size: NA; v_call: TRBV9
cdr3_aa: CASGGGRGYEQYF; cdr3_nt: TGTGCCAGTGGGGGGGGACGCGGCTACGAGCAGTACTTC; d_call: TRBD2; j_call: TRBJ2-7; clone_size: NA; v_call: TRBV19
cdr3_aa: CASSLNYNPYNEQFF; cdr3_nt: TGTGCCAGCAGCTTGAACTACAATCCCTACAATGAGCAGTTCTTC; d_call: NA; j_call: TRBJ2-1; clone_size: NA; v_call: TRBV9
cdr3_aa: CASSIRDRGMGQPQHF; cdr3_nt: TGTGCCAGTAGTATAAGGGACAGGGGAATGGGTCAGCCCCAGCATTTT; d_call: TRBD1; j_call: TRBJ1-5; clone_size: few; v_call: TRBV19
cdr3_aa: CASSDGTSGGREQYF; cdr3_nt: TGTGCCAGCAGCGACGGGACTAGCGGGGGTCGCGAGCAGTACTTC; d_call: TRBD2; j_call: TRBJ2-7; clone_size: once; v_call: TRBV27
cdr3_aa: CARTRFLAGGYEQYF; cdr3_nt: TGTGCCAGAACAAGATTCCTAGCGGGGGGCTACGAGCAGTACTTC; d_call: TRBD2; j_call: TRBJ2-7; clone_size: once; v_call: TRBV19
cdr3_aa: CASSVEYGYTF; cdr3_nt: TGTGCCAGCAGTGTGGAGTATGGCTACACCTTC; d_call: NA; j_call: TRBJ1-2; clone_size: NA; v_call: TRBV2
cdr3_aa: CASSGGQNTGELFF; cdr3_nt: TGTGCCAGCAGCGGGGGACAGAACACCGGGGAGCTGTTTTTT; d_call: NA; j_call: TRBJ2-2; clone_size: NA; v_call: TRBV9
cdr3_aa: CASSEMGRGRANEQFF; cdr3_nt: TGTGCCAGCAGTGAAATGGGCCGGGGGAGGGCCAATGAGCAGTTCTTC; d_call: TRBD2; j_call: TRBJ2-1; clone_size: once; v_call: TRBV2
cdr3_aa: CASSGTEGPREKLFF; cdr3_nt: TGTGCCAGCAGCGGGACTGAGGGGCCCCGTGAAAAACTGTTTTTT; d_call: NA; j_call: TRBJ1-4; clone_size: NA; v_call: TRBV13
cdr3_aa: CASSVDFRLAGESSYNEQFF; cdr3_nt: TGTGCCAGCAGCGTAGACTTTCGACTAGCGGGGGAGAGCTCCTACAATGAGCAGTTCTTC; d_call: TRBD2; j_call: TRBJ2-1; clone_size: NA; v_call: TRBV9
cdr3_aa: CASSVAGGYNEQFF; cdr3_nt: TGCGCCAGCAGCGTAGCGGGAGGGTACAATGAGCAGTTCTTC; d_call: TRBD2; j_call: TRBJ2-1; clone_size: NA; v_call: TRBV5-1
cdr3_aa: CATSTPRGGNEQFF; cdr3_nt: TGTGCCACCAGTACCCCCCGGGGAGGCAATGAGCAGTTCTTC; d_call: NA; j_call: TRBJ2-1; clone_size: NA; v_call: TRBV15
cdr3_aa: CASSGRQGNEQFF; cdr3_nt: TGTGCCAGCAGCGGACGACAGGGTAATGAGCAGTTCTTC; d_call: TRBD1; j_call: TRBJ2-1; clone_size: NA; v_call: TRBV9
cdr3_aa: CASSLDLLLAGVSYNEQFF; cdr3_nt: TGTGCCAGCAGCTTAGACCTACTACTAGCGGGCGTGTCCTACAATGAGCAGTTCTTC; d_call: TRBD2; j_call: TRBJ2-1; clone_size: NA; v_call: TRBV11-2
cdr3_aa: CASSPPRTGSGELFF; cdr3_nt: TGCGCCAGCAGCCCCCCCCGGACAGGGTCTGGGGAGCTGTTTTTT; d_call: TRBD1; j_call: TRBJ2-2; clone_size: NA; v_call: TRBV4-1
cdr3_aa: CASSQTDRLQETQYF; cdr3_nt: TGTGCCAGCAGTCAGACTGACAGGCTCCAAGAGACCCAGTACTTC; d_call: NA; j_call: TRBJ2-5; clone_size: NA; v_call: TRBV6-1
cdr3_aa: CASSLAGVTEAFF; cdr3_nt: TGTGCCAGCAGCTTGGCAGGGGTCACTGAAGCTTTCTTT; d_call: NA; j_call: TRBJ1-1; clone_size: once; v_call: TRBV5-5
cdr3_aa: CASSLAAGYNEQFF; cdr3_nt: TGTGCCAGCAGCTTAGCGGCAGGCTACAATGAGCAGTTCTTC; d_call: NA; j_call: TRBJ2-1; clone_size: NA; v_call: TRBV7-9